This T cell receptor beta chain was recorded in a study of T-cell memory formation after mild COVID-19 (dated by TCRdb to the early 2020s). Turning to the overall study: Most TCR sequence clusters were specific to one of the two donors. Two young, previously healthy adult volunteers made up the cohort, one male and one female. In a couple of donors, T-cell clones that expanded and contracted after mild COVID-19 were tracked by sequencing TCRalpha and TCRbeta repertoires over time. General study outcomes and caveats: From day 15 to 85, contracting clones showed balanced CD4/CD8 phenotypes, whereas a second wave of clones that expanded from day 15 to 37 leaned towards CD4+. Contracting CD4+ clones appeared mostly in the CM and EM memory subsets, whereas CD8+ clones were enriched in EMRA. Whether the second-wave clones peaking on day 37 were SARS-CoV-2 specific was not confirmed. The study included only a couple of mild cases, and larger cohorts that include severe cases with pre-infection samples were judged to be necessary. Some responding clones were detected in pre-infection memory, suggesting pre-existing cross-reactive memory T cells joined the SARS-CoV-2 response.

Data came from an Illumina NovaSeq 6000. TCRalpha and TCRbeta cDNA libraries were built by 5'RACE with constant-segment primers, adding sample barcodes and unique molecular identifiers. Trizol reagent was used to extract RNA from every sample. The libraries were amplified in two PCR steps, and the second step added a second sample barcode and Illumina TruSeq adapters. Sequencing of libraries was performed on an Illumina NovaSeq with 2 x 150 bp paired-end reads. The study's own analysis went as follows. With migec v1.2.7, reads were demultiplexed and then collapsed into UMI-guided consensus sequences. Using mixcr v2.1.11, UMI consensuses were aligned to TRA and TRB V and J templates and then assembled into clonotypes. A clonotype was counted as expanded or contracted only when both edgeR and NoisET called the clonotype significant, with the noise models trained on biological replicates. For edgeR calls, a false discovery rate-adjusted p below 0.01 and a log2 fold-change threshold of 1 were applied. PCA with hierarchical clustering of max-normalized trajectories of the 1000 most abundant clonotypes was used as exploratory dynamics analysis. The CD4 or CD8 phenotype of responding clones was assigned using the separately sequenced CD4+ and CD8+ repertoires. The public reads were quality trimmed at Q25 with fastp and then assembled into clones with MiXCR by TCRdb, keeping productive beta chains. Here each entry gathers all rows of one CDR3 protein and keeps the most common genes and DNA. What appears here as the V and J calls and clone size reflects TCRdb's work, not the paper's. Within this sample are some 120,000 distinct CDR3 sequences, with roughly 6.2% of them counted one time only. Roughly 2.2% of the sample comes from the top ten.

Points on this clonotype: What antigen it recognizes has not been identified. No much larger clone is present one base from it, and per-base qualities are unavailable.

Ficoll-Paque density gradient centrifugation was used to isolate PBMCs. The TCR originated in an adult woman who had mild COVID-19 (a few samples of this study predate the infection). The sample titles of this study are shuffled in the database, so cell type and time point are left out; the donor was told from shared clones. The sequenced sample consisted of PBMCs or a T cell subset sorted from them (not recorded which).

For the CDR3, the sequence is CASSQVVPGELFF. At the DNA level, the sequence is TGTGCCAGCAGCCAAGTCGTTCCGGGGGAGCTGTTTTTT. This receptor chain uses TRBV4-2 and TRBJ2-2; no D gene can be assigned with confidence. Trimming costs V 1 base and J 8 bases, and their ends lie 8 bases apart. CDR1 and CDR2 are drawn from the germline V gene: LGHNA, YNFKEQ. The CDR3 starts with the cysteine, ends with the phenylalanine, and has 13 residues. Solely the CDR3 DNA is kept, with 39 bases framed from the first base.